This T cell receptor beta chain was observed in a study of a mutant IDH1 vaccine in newly diagnosed glioma. Study context: Earlier care involved radiotherapy, temozolomide, or both, and the majority received both.

Comments on this clone: Its specificity is unknown.

Time point specified: week 5, during vaccination. All doses held 300 ug of mutant IDH1 20-mer peptide, with topical imiquimod. The germline gives CDR1 MDHEN, CDR2 SYDVKM. Between the trimmed V and J ends, which lost 2 bases and 11 bases, there was a span of 9 bases. This CDR3 is 11 amino acids long. Some clones are missing from TCRdb's copy, which holds only in-frame ones; the method was immunoSEQ multiplex PCR. The table has some 51,000 clones, 78% seen once; the top ten hold around 4.9%. The sample in question was PBMCs, obtained from a glioma patient whose treatment included an IDH1 peptide vaccine. The receptor was derived from a man in his fifties with glioma. V gene TRBV28 combines with J gene TRBJ1-1, with unresolved D. In nucleotides, the CDR3 is TGTGCCAGCAGTTTAGGTCCTAGGGCTTTCTTT. It translates to CASSLGPRAFF.